This entry describes one TCR beta chain. Selection required adequate fresh-frozen tumor tissue plus more than two years' survival data. This sample is drawn from a study of glioma-infiltrating T cells after dendritic cell vaccination. Study-wide context: The vaccine used monocyte-derived dendritic cells pulsed overnight with autologous tumor lysate.

The PCR used 60 V beta and 13 J beta primers. Sequencing was performed with immunoSEQ multiplex PCR; in TCRdb, only in-frame clones are kept and a portion is missing. The sample shows about 92,000 clones, approximately 84% of them seen only once. The CDR3 has 15 residues. Trimming left V 5 bases short and J 7 bases short, with 20 bases between. In germline, CDR1 is SGHVS, CDR2 FQNEAQ. Specimen: blood, collected before dendritic cell vaccination. The clonotype originates from a human donor with glioblastoma. This chain uses TRBV7-8 with TRBJ1-2; D is ambiguous. CDR3 amino acids: CASSRNEVVTSGYTF. The CDR3 coding sequence is TGTGCCAGCAGCCGTAATGAGGTTGTGACGAGTGGCTACACCTTC.